These T cell receptor beta chains were read from a single sample in a study of T cell changes during pregnancy in multiple sclerosis. Data came from immunoSEQ multiplex PCR; TCRdb stores just in-frame clones and leaves some out. In the table there are 45,000 to 60,000 clones, 85% to 95% of which are singletons. Sample: CD4+ T cells from peripheral blood mononuclear cells, taken in the third trimester of pregnancy. Receptor source: a female donor with multiple sclerosis, enrolled in a pregnancy study. Both conserved end residues are part of each CDR3. D genes are given only for firm matches. Some rows have no size entry. The others give once, few or many, or a class for an expanded clone.

V,D,length,size,J,DNA,CDR3
TRBV9,TRBD1,18,NA,TRBJ1-2,TGTGCCAGCAGCGTAGGGGTCGGGACAGGGGGCCGGTTGGATGGCTACACCTTC,CASSVGVGTGGRLDGYTF
TRBV7-8,TRBD1,15,NA,TRBJ1-6,TGTGCCAGCAGCTTCGCTGGACAGGGTAATTCACCCCTCCACTTT,CASSFAGQGNSPLHF
TRBV5-5,TRBD1,16,NA,TRBJ2-5,TGTGCCAGCAGCTTGCGGGGGACAGGGGTAAAAGAGACCCAGTACTTC,CASSLRGTGVKETQYF
TRBV27,NA,15,NA,TRBJ2-7,TGTGCCAGCAAGGATAGGGGGTTAACCTCCTACGAGCAGTACTTC,CASKDRGLTSYEQYF
TRBV9,TRBD2,15,NA,TRBJ2-1,TGTGCCAGCAGCACAGCTAGCGGGGCCATCAATGAGCAGTTCTTC,CASSTASGAINEQFF
TRBV2,NA,15,NA,TRBJ2-7,TGTGCCAGCAGTGTGGGCAGGGGTACCTCCTACGAGCAGTACTTC,CASSVGRGTSYEQYF
TRBV19,NA,16,NA,TRBJ2-1,TGTGCCAGTAGTATAGGCTACAGGGGAGGCTACAATGAGCAGTTCTTC,CASSIGYRGGYNEQFF
TRBV9,TRBD2,16,NA,TRBJ2-3,TGTGCCAGCAGCGTAGGTAGCGGGGGGACGCCAGATACGCAGTATTTT,CASSVGSGGTPDTQYF
TRBV25-1,NA,15,NA,TRBJ2-7,TGTGCCAGCAGTGAGGTTGGTGGCAGGGAGGACGAGCAGTACTTC,CASSEVGGREDEQYF
TRBV6-5,NA,11,NA,TRBJ2-5,TGTGCCAGCAGTTATGGGACTGCCCAGTACTTC,CASSYGTAQYF
TRBV9,TRBD2,17,NA,TRBJ2-5,TGTGCCAGCAGCCCCGGGGGAGCGGGGGGCCCTCAAGAGACCCAGTACTTC,CASSPGGAGGPQETQYF
TRBV4-3,TRBD2,14,NA,TRBJ2-3,TGCGCCAGCAGCCTATCAGGCGGGGGTAATACGCAGTATTTT,CASSLSGGGNTQYF
TRBV18,NA,13,NA,TRBJ1-1,TGTGCCAGCTCGGGGACATCTTTGCCCGAAGCTTTCTTT,CASSGTSLPEAFF
TRBV5-5,NA,14,NA,TRBJ2-3,TGTGCCAGCAGCTTGGAGCGGGGCACAGATACGCAGTATTTT,CASSLERGTDTQYF
TRBV11-3,NA,12,NA,TRBJ2-7,TGTGCCAGCAGGGGGACTGGCGACGAGCAGTACTTC,CASRGTGDEQYF
TRBV7-2,NA,13,NA,TRBJ2-3,TGTGCCAGCAGCTTCCTAGGGGGAGATACGCAGTATTTT,CASSFLGGDTQYF
TRBV10-3,TRBD1,17,NA,TRBJ1-1,TGTGCCATCGGGGGGAGGGGGACAGGGGGATCGAACACTGAAGCTTTCTTT,CAIGGRGTGGSNTEAFF
TRBV19,TRBD1,14,NA,TRBJ1-5,TGTGCCAGTAGCCACGGACAGGGATTAAGGCCCCAGCATTTT,CASSHGQGLRPQHF
TRBV5-8,TRBD2,17,NA,TRBJ2-3,TGTGCCAGCAGCCCCGGGACTAGCGGGGGGTATACAGATACGCAGTATTTT,CASSPGTSGGYTDTQYF
TRBV2,TRBD2,18,NA,TRBJ2-2,TGTGCCAGCAGTGAAGTTCTAGCGGGGGGGTACCTCACCGGGGAGCTGTTTTTT,CASSEVLAGGYLTGELFF
TRBV2,NA,16,NA,TRBJ1-6,TGTGCCAGTCGCGGGCCTACTAGCTCCTATAATTCACCCCTCCACTTT,CASRGPTSSYNSPLHF
TRBV11-2,TRBD2,14,NA,TRBJ2-5,TGTGCCAGCAGCGAGGGGCTAGCGGGAGAGACCCAGTACTTC,CASSEGLAGETQYF
TRBV7-3,TRBD2,15,NA,TRBJ2-1,TGTGCCAGCAGCTATCGGGGCGGGGGGGCCAATGAGCAGTTCTTC,CASSYRGGGANEQFF
TRBV7-2,NA,13,NA,TRBJ2-7,TGTGCCAGCAGCTTAGAGAGGTTCTACGAGCAGTACTTC,CASSLERFYEQYF
TRBV19,NA,13,once,TRBJ1-5,TGTGCCAGTAGTATTACAGTGAATCAGCCCCAGCATTTT,CASSITVNQPQHF
TRBV7-9,TRBD1,15,NA,TRBJ2-7,TGTGCCAGCAGCCCGAACAGGGGATGGACCTACGAGCAGTACTTC,CASSPNRGWTYEQYF
TRBV27,TRBD2,14,NA,TRBJ2-7,TGTGCCAGCAGTTCCCGACTAGCGGGGGGCGAGCAGTACTTC,CASSSRLAGGEQYF
TRBV9,TRBD2,18,NA,TRBJ2-2,TGTGCCAGCAGCGTAGCTTTGCGGGGGGCTTCGAACACCGGGGAGCTGTTTTTT,CASSVALRGASNTGELFF
TRBV19,TRBD1,16,NA,TRBJ1-2,TGTGCCAGTAGTATTCGAGGGACAGGGGCTACCTATGGCTACACCTTC,CASSIRGTGATYGYTF
TRBV29-1,NA,14,NA,TRBJ1-1,TGCAGCGTTACCAGGACTCTTCAGAACACTGAAGCTTTCTTT,CSVTRTLQNTEAFF
TRBV7-3,TRBD2,15,NA,TRBJ2-3,TGTGCCAGCAGCCCCCGGGGGGAGCACACAGATACGCAGTATTTT,CASSPRGEHTDTQYF
TRBV7-2,NA,11,few,TRBJ1-1,TGTGCCAGCAGCCGGGGGACTGAAGCTTTCTTT,CASSRGTEAFF
TRBV6-4,TRBD1,14,NA,TRBJ1-2,TGTGCCAGCAGTCGGGACAGGGGGTTGTATGGCTACACCTTC,CASSRDRGLYGYTF
TRBV28,NA,16,NA,TRBJ2-2,TGTGCCAGCAGTTTATTCGGAGGGGGCAACACCGGGGAGCTGTTTTTT,CASSLFGGGNTGELFF
TRBV9,NA,14,NA,TRBJ1-6,TGTGCCAGCAGCGCCCTGGAGGGGTTTTCACCCCTCCACTTT,CASSALEGFSPLHF